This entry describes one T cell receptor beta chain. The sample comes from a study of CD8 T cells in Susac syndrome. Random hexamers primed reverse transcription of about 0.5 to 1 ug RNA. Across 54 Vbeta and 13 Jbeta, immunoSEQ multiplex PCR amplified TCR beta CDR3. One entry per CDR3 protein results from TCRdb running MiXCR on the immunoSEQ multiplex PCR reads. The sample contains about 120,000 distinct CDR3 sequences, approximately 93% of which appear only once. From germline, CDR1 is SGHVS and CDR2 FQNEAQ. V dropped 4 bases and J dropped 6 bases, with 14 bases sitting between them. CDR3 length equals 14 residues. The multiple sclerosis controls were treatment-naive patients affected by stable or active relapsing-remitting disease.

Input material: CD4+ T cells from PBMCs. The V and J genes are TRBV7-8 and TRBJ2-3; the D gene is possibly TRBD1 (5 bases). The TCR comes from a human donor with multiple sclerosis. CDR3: CASSSRGPGDTQYF. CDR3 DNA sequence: TGTGCCAGCAGCTCACGAGGCCCAGGGGATACGCAGTATTTT.